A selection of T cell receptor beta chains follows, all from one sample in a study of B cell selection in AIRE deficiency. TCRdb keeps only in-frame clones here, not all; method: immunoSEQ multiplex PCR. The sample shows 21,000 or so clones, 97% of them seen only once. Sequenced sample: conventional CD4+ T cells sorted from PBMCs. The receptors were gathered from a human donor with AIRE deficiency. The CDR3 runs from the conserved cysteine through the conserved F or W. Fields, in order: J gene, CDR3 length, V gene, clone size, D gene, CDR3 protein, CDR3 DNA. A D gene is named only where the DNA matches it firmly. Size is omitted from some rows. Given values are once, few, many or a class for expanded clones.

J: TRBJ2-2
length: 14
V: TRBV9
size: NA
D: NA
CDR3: CASSPHANTGELFF
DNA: TGTGCCAGCAGCCCACACGCGAACACCGGGGAGCTGTTTTTT

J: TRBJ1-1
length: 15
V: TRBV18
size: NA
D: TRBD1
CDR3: CASSPGTGVMSLAFF
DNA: TGTGCCAGCTCACCAGGGACAGGGGTTATGAGTTTAGCTTTCTTT

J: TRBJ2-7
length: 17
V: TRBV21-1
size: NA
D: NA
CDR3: CASSKFEQQVSSYEQYF
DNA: TGTGCCAGCAGCAAATTTGAACAACAGGTTAGCTCCTACGAGCAGTACTTC

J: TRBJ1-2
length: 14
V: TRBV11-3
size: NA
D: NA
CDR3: CASSLEGHNYGYTF
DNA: TGTGCCAGCAGCTTAGAAGGACACAACTATGGCTACACCTTC

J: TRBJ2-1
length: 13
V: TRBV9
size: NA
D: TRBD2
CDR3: CASSIGTTHEQFF
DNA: TGTGCCAGCAGCATCGGGACTACCCATGAGCAGTTCTTC

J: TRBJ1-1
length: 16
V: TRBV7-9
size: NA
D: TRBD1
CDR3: CASSLRQGIMNTEAFF
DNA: TGTGCCAGCAGTCTCAGACAGGGGATAATGAACACTGAAGCTTTCTTT

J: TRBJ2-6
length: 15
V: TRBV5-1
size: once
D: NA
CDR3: CASSFSGSGANVLTF
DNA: TGCGCCAGCAGCTTTTCAGGCTCTGGGGCCAACGTCCTGACTTTC

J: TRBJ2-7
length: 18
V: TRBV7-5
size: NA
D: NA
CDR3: CARSTRTASHPTFYEQYF
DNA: TGTGCCAGAAGCACGCGGACAGCGTCTCATCCCACCTTCTACGAGCAGTACTTC

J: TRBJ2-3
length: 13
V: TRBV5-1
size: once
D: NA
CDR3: CASRDGSTDTQYF
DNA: TGCGCCAGCAGGGACGGGTCCACAGATACGCAGTATTTT

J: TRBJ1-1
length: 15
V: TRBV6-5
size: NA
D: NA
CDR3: CASSRGTPGDTEAFF
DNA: TGTGCCAGCAGCCGAGGGACTCCCGGGGACACTGAAGCTTTCTTT

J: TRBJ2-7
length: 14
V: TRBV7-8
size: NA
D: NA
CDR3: CASSSTGRTYEQYF
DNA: TGTGCCAGCAGCTCTACAGGGAGGACCTACGAGCAGTACTTC

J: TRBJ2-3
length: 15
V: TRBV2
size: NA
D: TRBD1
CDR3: CASSLRQGEADTQYF
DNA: TGTGCCAGCAGTCTACGACAGGGGGAGGCAGATACGCAGTATTTT

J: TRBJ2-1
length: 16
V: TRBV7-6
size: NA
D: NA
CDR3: CASSLGDPGAYNEQFF
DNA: TGTGCCAGCAGCTTAGGGGACCCCGGGGCCTACAATGAGCAGTTCTTC

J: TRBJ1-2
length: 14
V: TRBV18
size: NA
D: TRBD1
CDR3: CASSWTGSNYGYTF
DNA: TGTGCCAGCTCCTGGACAGGGAGTAACTATGGCTACACCTTC

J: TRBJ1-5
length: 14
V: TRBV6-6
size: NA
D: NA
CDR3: CASSYSGVGPPQHF
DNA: TGTGCCAGCAGTTACTCGGGGGTGGGCCCGCCCCAGCATTTT

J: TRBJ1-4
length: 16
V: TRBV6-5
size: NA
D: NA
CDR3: CASSYSSAGVWEKLFF
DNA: TGTGCCAGCAGTTACTCGTCGGCCGGGGTTTGGGAAAAACTGTTTTTT